This TCR beta chain was retrieved from a study of shared clonotypes between healthy human individuals. For the study at large: The study used three CD4 naive, three CD4 memory, two CD8 naive and one CD8 memory plate per donor.

Study-wide results and caveats: The sharing of about 5% of naive CD4 clonotypes was seen across a handful of donors.

This clone came up a few times. Its antigen is not identified. The sample has other DNA sequences that encode this CDR3 too. Original analysis: ImmunoSEQ junction-only sequences lacked quality scores, so their filtering differed. Sequencing was performed with immunoSEQ multiplex PCR; in TCRdb, only in-frame clones are kept and a portion is missing. V, J and clone size are those of that table, while D and trimming were read from the DNA. The sample shows about 2 million clones, about 94% of them seen only once. Naivety among CD8 cells was defined by CD45RO negativity and positive CCR7 selection, thereby excluding terminally differentiated effector memory CD45RA+ cells. Healthy HIV-negative adults with no recent acute infections or vaccinations were recruited as donors. Sequencing input: naive CD8+ T cells sorted from blood. The receptor's source is a young man in good health.

CDR3 region: CASSPGYEQYF. The CDR3 nucleotides are TGTGCCAGCAGCCCCGGCTACGAGCAGTACTTC. This chain uses TRBV7-9 with TRBJ2-7; D not certain. The CDR3 consists of 11 residues. Germline CDR1 is SEHNR and CDR2 is FQNEAQ (reference sequence). The V and J ends lost 5 bases and 3 bases respectively, with 5 bases between them.